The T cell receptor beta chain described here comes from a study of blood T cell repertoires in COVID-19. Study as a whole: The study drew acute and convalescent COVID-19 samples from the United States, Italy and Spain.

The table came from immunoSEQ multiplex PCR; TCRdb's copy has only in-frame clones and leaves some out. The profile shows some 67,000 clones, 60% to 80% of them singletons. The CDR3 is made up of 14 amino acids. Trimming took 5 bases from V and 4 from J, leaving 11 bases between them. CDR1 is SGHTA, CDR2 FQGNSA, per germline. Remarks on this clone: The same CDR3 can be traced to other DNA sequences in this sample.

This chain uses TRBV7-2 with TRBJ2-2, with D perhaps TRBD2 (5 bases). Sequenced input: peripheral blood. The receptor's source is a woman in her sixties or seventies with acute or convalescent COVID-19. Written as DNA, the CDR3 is TGTGCCAGCAGCCCCGGACTCCGCACCGGGGAGCTGTTTTTT. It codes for CASSPGLRTGELFF.